This T cell receptor (beta chain) emerged from a study of T cell responses to AZD1222 COVID-19 vaccine. The study's findings and limits: A rise in Spike-specific TCR breadth and depth followed two AZD1222 doses.

The assay was immunoSEQ multiplex PCR, and TCRdb's table has in-frame clones only and misses some. Seen here are some 100,000 clones, 70% to 90% observed once, and the top ten hold 16%. About this clone itself: Its antigen remains unknown.

With 3 bases removed from V and 4 bases from J, the gap between germline ends came to 12 bases. Germline V CDR1 and CDR2: LNHDA, SQIVND (reference sequence). The length of the CDR3 is 14 residues. The sequence came from an adult in good health. The chain couples TRBV19 to TRBJ1-2; D is unresolved. The sequencing here drew on peripheral blood, taken on day 0 of AZD1222 vaccination. In DNA, the CDR3 is TGTGCCAGTAGTATGTTCGACCCGGGCTATGGCTACACCTTC. It yields the protein CASSMFDPGYGYTF.